Listed here are 17 T cell receptor beta chains from one sample, sequenced in a study of identical twins. TCRdb analysed the 5' RACE reads with MiXCR anew, one entry per CDR3 protein. The data contain a few hundred thousand distinct CDR3 sequences, roughly 9.5% of them singletons. This same sample was also part of a study on yellow fever vaccine responses in identical twins.

The sample comprised PBMCs. These receptors were obtained from a woman younger than 30 in good health.

Worth noting for this clonotype: Its ends do not fully match the called genes, so a read error is possible. The chain combines TRBV6-6 with TRBJ2-1, with D uncertain. Germline V gene data show CDR1 as MNHNY and CDR2 as SVGAGI (reference sequence). The length of the CDR3 is 11 residues. The CDR3 bases are TGTGCCAGCAGATACTACAATGAGCAGTTCTTC. It translates to CASRYYNEQFF.

Ten or more counts support this clonotype. This chain uses TRBV3-1 with TRBJ2-1, with D possibly being TRBD2 (5 bases). The V end was cut by 4 bases, the J end by 8 bases, with 18 bases between. From germline, CDR1 is LGHDT and CDR2 YNNKEL (reference sequence). The CDR3 has 15 amino acids. In DNA form, the CDR3 reads TGTGCCAGCAGCCTCAGACCTCCCGGGAAGGATGAGCAGTTCTTC. Translation: CASSLRPPGKDEQFF.

The sample holds many counts of this clonotype. The DNA for the CDR3 is TGCAGCGCGGGGGGCTCCTACAATGAGCAGTTCTTC. It yields the protein CSAGGSYNEQFF. This chain links TRBV29-1 with TRBJ2-1; TRBD2 matches at 7 bases. Germline V gene lookup returns CDR1 SQVTM and CDR2 ANQGSEA. V was clipped by 7 bases and J by 0 bases; unmatched bases: 0. This CDR3 spans 12 amino acids.

This clonotype appeared a few times. The chain has TRBV2 and TRBJ1-6; TRBD1 matches 9 bases. Unmatched junction bases numbered 8, after V lost 7 bases and J lost 7 bases. Germline-derived CDR1 and CDR2 are SNHLY and FYNNEI. There are 15 residues in the CDR3. CDR3 loop: CASTYRDRVNSPLHF. Here the CDR3 DNA reads TGTGCCAGCACTTACCGGGACAGGGTAAATTCACCCCTCCACTTT.

The genes are TRBV4-2 and TRBJ2-2; tentative D call: TRBD2 (5 bases). This CDR3 comprises 14 residues. Germline lookup yields CDR1 LGHNA and CDR2 YNFKEQ. V shed 1 base and J shed 6 bases, with 9 bases lying between them. As DNA, the CDR3 is TGTGCCAGCAGCCAAGGGAGAGGGTCCGGGGAGCTGTTTTTT. Residues: CASSQGRGSGELFF.

This chain joins TRBV7-9 and TRBJ2-5; 8 nucleotides align to TRBD1. With V trimmed by 2 bases and J by 4 bases, 9 bases remained unmatched. There are 16 residues in the CDR3. The germline V gene has CDR1 SEHNR and CDR2 FQNEAQ (reference sequence). The CDR3 sequence: CASSLSGDRRGETQYF. Written as DNA, the CDR3 is TGTGCCAGCAGCTTATCAGGGGACAGGAGAGGAGAGACCCAGTACTTC.

This chain links TRBV6-2 or TRBV6-3 with TRBJ2-7; possibly TRBD1 for D (6 bases). The germline gives CDR1 MNHEY, CDR2 SVGEGT. This CDR3 spans 14 amino acids. V dropped 10 bases and J dropped 2 bases, with 18 bases sitting between them. Here the CDR3 reads CATVTGTSPYEQYF. DNA of the CDR3: TGTGCCACCGTAACAGGGACGAGTCCCTACGAGCAGTACTTC.

The chain combines TRBV11-2 with TRBJ2-2, with unresolved D. The CDR3 extends over 15 amino acids. Germline CDR1 reads SGHAT; CDR2 reads FQNNGV. V was cut by 7 bases and J by 7 bases, with 19 bases left in between. CDR3 sequence (DNA): TGTGCCAGCACCGCTTATGGGGAAAAGGGCGGGGAGCTGTTTTTT. Its protein is CASTAYGEKGGELFF.

This rearrangement joins TRBV29-1 to TRBJ1-2; D is possibly TRBD1 (5 bases). The germline gives CDR1 SQVTM, CDR2 ANQGSEA. V lost 6 bases and J lost 2, with 16 bases in between. This CDR3 region has 14 residues. In DNA, the CDR3 is TGCAGCGTCGCGGACACCACGGGAAACTATGGCTACACCTTC. Its translation: CSVADTTGNYGYTF.

In DNA, the CDR3 is TGTGCCAGCAGCGGACCTGAAGAGAATGAGCAGTTCTTC. It specifies CASSGPEENEQFF. The chain joins TRBV2 to TRBJ2-1; D remains unclear. The CDR3 is made up of 13 amino acids. CDR1 is SNHLY, CDR2 FYNNEI, per germline. V lost 6 bases and J 7 bases, leaving 13 bases between the germline ends.

The rearrangement links TRBV21-1 to TRBJ2-1; no check of the table's D call, TRBD2, against the DNA was made. TRBV21-1 is marked as a pseudogene. The CDR3 runs 14 residues. The CDR3 sequence is CASSRLVADNEQFF. The CDR3, as DNA: TGTGCCAGCAGCAGACTGGTAGCGGACAATGAGCAGTTCTTC.

This clonotype came up many times. The V call is TRBV29-1, the J call TRBJ2-1; D is uncertain. The CDR3 contains 12 residues. The germline gives CDR1 SQVTM, CDR2 ANQGSEA. V shed 7 bases and J shed 7 bases, with 14 bases lying between them. This CDR3 is CSEVASGNEQFF. CDR3 bases: TGCAGCGAGGTGGCATCCGGGAATGAGCAGTTCTTC.

This clonotype has only a few counts. CDR3 amino acids: CASTFLAGGAYEQYF. The CDR3 DNA reads as TGCGCCAGCACGTTTTTAGCGGGGGGGGCCTACGAGCAGTACTTC. The chain carries TRBV5-1 and TRBJ2-7; 11 positions agree with TRBD2. Per the germline V gene, CDR1 is SGHRS and CDR2 is YFSETQ. The ends lost 6 bases at V and 2 bases at J; junction bases unmatched: 7. The CDR3 is 15 residues long.

Only a few counts were recorded for this clonotype. The V call is TRBV20-1, the J call TRBJ2-3; no reliable D call. Trimming left V 5 bases short and J 2 bases short, with 14 bases between. Germline CDR1 and CDR2: DFQATT and SNEGSKA (reference sequence). The length of the CDR3 is 14 residues. The CDR3, as DNA: TGCAGTGCTCCTCGAACTACTTACACAGATACGCAGTATTTT. Amino acid sequence: CSAPRTTYTDTQYF.

On this clonotype itself: A read error may explain this, as a much larger clone is one base away. The rearrangement uses TRBV5-5 and TRBJ2-7; D gene uncertain. The ends were cut back, 7 bases at V and 5 bases at J, with 13 bases in the middle. This CDR3 is 12 amino acids long. Germline values: CDR1 SGHKS, CDR2 YYEKEE (reference sequence). This CDR3 is CASGKATNEQYF. For the CDR3, the DNA is TGTGCCAGCGGGAAGGCTACCAACGAGCAGTACTTC. Variable domain in full (rest from reference TRBV5-5 and TRBJ2-7): DAGVTQSPTHLIKTRGQQVTLRCSPISGHKSVSWYQQVLGQGPQFIFQYYEKEERGRGNFPDRFSARQFPNYSSELNVNALLLGDSALYLCASGKATNEQYFGPGTRLTVT.

This sequence joins TRBV12-3 or TRBV12-4 and TRBJ2-1; D not certain. This CDR3 is built from 15 residues. Trimming took 4 bases from V and 4 from J, leaving 14 bases between them. The CDR3 region is CASSSPEKGYNEQFF. DNA for the CDR3: TGTGCCAGCAGTTCGCCCGAAAAGGGTTACAATGAGCAGTTCTTC.

The rearrangement uses TRBV28 and TRBJ2-1, with no clear D. Germline lookup yields CDR1 MDHEN and CDR2 SYDVKM. Trimming stripped 3 bases from V and 9 bases from J, with 9 bases between. This CDR3 spans 12 amino acids. DNA for the CDR3: TGTGCCAGCAGTTTCGACCTGGGTGAGCAGTTCTTC. Its protein is CASSFDLGEQFF.